These 2 T cell receptor beta chains share one sample of origin, sequenced in a study of T cells in Graves' hyperthyroidism and ophthalmopathy. TCR beta CDR3 regions were amplified from RNA transcripts. First-round RT-PCR with HTBI primers amplified the TCR CDR3 region. Each CDR3 protein gets one entry after TCRdb re-called the multiplex PCR reads with MiXCR. The repertoire includes 700,000 or so distinct CDR3 sequences, around 17% of them detected once, and around 7.7% sits in the top ten. What was sequenced was blood. These receptors were obtained from a young man with Graves' hyperthyroidism.

In this sample, this clonotype turned up a few times. One end of the junction fails to match germline, which may point to a read error. The rearrangement joins TRBV2 to TRBJ2-3; 9 positions agree with TRBD1. The CDR3 is 17 amino acids. Germline assignment: CDR1 SNHLY and CDR2 FYNNEI. CDR3 sequence reads: CAISERDRGTSTDTQYF. The CDR3 DNA is TGTGCCATCAGTGAGCGCGACAGGGGGACTAGCACAGATACGCAGTATTTT.

In its sample, this clonotype was seen many times. The CDR3 sequence: CASSLDQARTYEQYF. The CDR3 DNA reads as TGTGCCAGCAGCTTAGATCAGGCCCGTACCTACGAGCAGTACTTC. This rearrangement joins TRBV11-2 to TRBJ2-7; no reliable D call. The CDR3 is 15 amino acids. Per germline, CDR1 SGHAT and CDR2 FQNNGV. V lost 0 bases, J lost 2 bases, and 11 bases lay in between.